Below are 12 T cell receptor beta chains sequenced from a single sample in a study of blood T cell repertoires in COVID-19. Sequencing was performed with immunoSEQ multiplex PCR; in TCRdb, only in-frame clones are kept and a portion is missing. The data hold around 260,000 clones, with more than 80% observed a single time. The material sequenced was PBMCs or T cells enriched from blood (not recorded which). Receptor source: a young woman who had recovered from COVID-19.

V and J are TRBV3-1 (or the pseudogene TRBV3-2) and TRBJ2-3, with D perhaps TRBD2 (5 bases). Germline assignment: CDR1 LGHDT and CDR2 YNNKEL (reference sequence). The CDR3 spans 15 residues. Trimming shortened V by 1 base and J by 4 bases, and 12 bases separated the two germline ends. This CDR3 reads CASSQGESLPDTQYF. CDR3 sequence (DNA): TGTGCCAGCAGCCAAGGGGAGAGTTTACCAGATACGCAGTATTTT.

The V gene is TRBV6-1, the J gene TRBJ2-2; no definite D call. Germline V gene lookup returns CDR1 MNHNS and CDR2 SASEGT. The CDR3 contains 14 residues. The V gene lost 3 bases and the J gene lost 0 bases, with 5 bases spanning the gap. The CDR3 nucleotides are TGTGCCAGCAGTGAGACAACGAACACCGGGGAGCTGTTTTTT. Protein product: CASSETTNTGELFF.

This rearrangement joins TRBV30 to TRBJ1-2, with D perhaps TRBD1 (5 bases). Trimming took 0 bases from V and 1 from J, leaving 15 bases between them. CDR1 GTSNPN and CDR2 SVGIG come from the germline V gene (reference sequence). CDR3 size: 16 residues. CDR3 coding DNA: TGTGCCTGGAGTGTACTTCGAGGAAGGGGTAACTATGGCTACACCTTC. Amino acids: CAWSVLRGRGNYGYTF.

V and J are TRBV7-2 and TRBJ2-3; 9 bases line up with TRBD2. CDR3 length: 16 amino acids. The V gene end was trimmed by 2 bases and the J gene end by 1 base; junction bases not matched to a gene: 4. The germline V gene has CDR1 SGHTA and CDR2 FQGNSA. The CDR3 DNA reads as TGTGCCAGCAGCTTACAACTAGCGGGCGGCACAGATACGCAGTATTTT. Its protein is CASSLQLAGGTDTQYF.

CDR3 bases: TGTGCCAGCAGCCAAGATAAGAGCTCTGGAAACACCATATATTTT. Its translation is CASSQDKSSGNTIYF. The rearrangement joins TRBV4-2 to TRBJ1-3; D is ambiguous. Deletions cut 0 bases from V and 0 bases from J, with 6 bases between. The CDR3 is 15 residues long. Germline V gives CDR1 LGHNA, CDR2 YNFKEQ.

The V call is TRBV27, the J call TRBJ2-1; D possibly corresponds to TRBD1 (5 bases). This CDR3 contains 15 residues. Trimming pared 0 bases from V and 2 bases from J, leaving 8 bases between. Germline CDR1 reads MNHEY; CDR2 reads SMNVEV (reference sequence). The CDR3 protein is CASSLSQGAYNEQFF. In nucleotides, the CDR3 is TGTGCCAGCAGTTTATCCCAGGGTGCCTACAATGAGCAGTTCTTC.

The genes are TRBV28 and TRBJ1-1, with 7 bases matching TRBD1. V was pared by 8 bases and J by 0 bases, with 9 bases of the junction left unmatched. Germline V gene data show CDR1 as MDHEN and CDR2 as SYDVKM. The CDR3 totals 15 residues. The CDR3 nucleotides read TGTGCCAGCTTAAAGCCGGGACAGCTGAACACTGAAGCTTTCTTT. Translating gives CASLKPGQLNTEAFF.

This chain connects TRBV5-1 to TRBJ2-3; 12 bases are a match to TRBD2. Germline V lookup: CDR1 SGHRS, CDR2 YFSETQ. The CDR3 runs 15 residues. Losses at the gene ends were 5 bases for V and 3 bases for J; bases not matched to a gene: 4. This CDR3 reads CASRRTSGITDTQYF. The DNA for the CDR3 is TGCGCCAGCAGGCGGACTAGCGGGATTACAGATACGCAGTATTTT.

This clone appeared a few times. The rearrangement uses TRBV4-3 and TRBJ1-2, with 7 bases that match TRBD1. The V segment lost 1 base and the J segment 0 bases; nucleotides outside the gene matches: 5. This CDR3 has 16 amino acids. Germline V CDR1 and CDR2: LGHNA, YSLEER. CDR3 in amino acids: CASSQATGEANYGYTF. The CDR3 nucleotides are TGCGCCAGCAGCCAAGCAACAGGGGAGGCTAACTATGGCTACACCTTC.

The V and J genes are TRBV5-8 and TRBJ1-3, with D possibly TRBD1 on 5 matching bases. Germline assignment: CDR1 SGHTS and CDR2 YDEGEE. This CDR3 is built from 15 residues. V shed 0 bases and J shed 3 bases, with 10 bases lying between them. Written as DNA, the CDR3 is TGTGCCAGCAGCTTGGCAGGGTTGAGTGGAAACACCATATATTTT. Translating gives CASSLAGLSGNTIYF.

The rearrangement uses TRBV4-1 and TRBJ1-4; TRBD1 agrees at 8 bases. V dropped 0 bases and J dropped 6; count of bases not matched to a gene: 3. Germline-derived CDR1 and CDR2 are MGHRA and YSYEKL. The CDR3 runs to 15 residues. This CDR3 reads CASSQDGQGYEKLFF. Here the CDR3 DNA reads TGCGCCAGCAGCCAAGATGGACAGGGTTATGAAAAACTGTTTTTT.

CDR3 sequence: CASSLEGSNQPQHF. The CDR3 nucleotides read TGCGCCAGCAGCTTGGAGGGGAGCAATCAGCCCCAGCATTTT. The chain joins TRBV5-1 to TRBJ1-5, with D maybe TRBD1 (5 bases). V lost 0 bases, J lost 1 base, and 5 bases lay in between. CDR3 length: 14 amino acids. Looked up from germline, CDR1 is SGHRS and CDR2 is YFSETQ.